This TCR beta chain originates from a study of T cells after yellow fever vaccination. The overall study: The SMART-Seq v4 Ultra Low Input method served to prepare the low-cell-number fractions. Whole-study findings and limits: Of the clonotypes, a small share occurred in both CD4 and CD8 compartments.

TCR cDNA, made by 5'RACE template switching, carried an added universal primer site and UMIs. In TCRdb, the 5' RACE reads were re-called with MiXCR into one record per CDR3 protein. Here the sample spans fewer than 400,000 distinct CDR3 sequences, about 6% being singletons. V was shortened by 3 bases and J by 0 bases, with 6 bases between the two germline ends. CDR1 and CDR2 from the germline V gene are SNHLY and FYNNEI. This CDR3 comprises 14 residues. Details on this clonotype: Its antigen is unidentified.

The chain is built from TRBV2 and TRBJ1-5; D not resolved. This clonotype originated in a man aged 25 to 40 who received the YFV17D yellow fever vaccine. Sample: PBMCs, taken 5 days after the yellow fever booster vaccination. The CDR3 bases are TGTGCCAGCAGTGAGCGGACTAGCAATCAGCCCCAGCATTTT. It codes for CASSERTSNQPQHF.